Listed here are 31 T cell receptor beta chains from one sample, sequenced in a study of blood T cell repertoires in COVID-19. Repertoires were generated with immunoSEQ multiplex PCR, while TCRdb's copy carries only in-frame clones and drops some. The sample holds roughly 52,000 clones, 85% to 90% seen once. Material: peripheral blood. These receptor sequences come from a man between 50 and 59 years old with acute or convalescent COVID-19.

The chain links TRBV14 to TRBJ2-7, with 8 positions matching TRBD1. From germline, CDR1 is SGHDN and CDR2 FVKESK. Germline trimming cut 0 bases from V and 3 bases from J; bases unmatched to any gene: 10. This CDR3 contains 17 residues. The CDR3, as DNA: TGTGCCAGCAGCCAAGAGCTATGGACAGGGTCCCTCTACGAGCAGTACTTC. This codes for CASSQELWTGSLYEQYF.

The CDR3 DNA reads TGCAGCGTTGAGGCGGGGCTGAACACTGAAGCTTTCTTT. Its protein is CSVEAGLNTEAFF. The chain joins TRBV29-1 to TRBJ1-1, with D maybe TRBD1 (5 bases). The CDR3 runs to 13 residues. V was shortened by 3 bases and J by 0 bases, with 8 bases between the two germline ends. In germline, CDR1 is SQVTM, CDR2 ANQGSEA.

The chain links TRBV5-1 to TRBJ2-2, with D maybe TRBD2 (6 bases). The CDR3 covers 15 residues. Trimming cost V 4 bases and J 4 bases, with 14 bases left between them. Germline V gene lookup returns CDR1 SGHRS and CDR2 YFSETQ. The CDR3 region is CASSSLRGGTGELFF. CDR3 sequence (DNA): TGCGCCAGCAGCAGCCTAAGGGGAGGCACCGGGGAGCTGTTTTTT.

The rearrangement links TRBV28 to TRBJ2-7, with 12 bases fitting TRBD1. The CDR3 covers 15 residues. CDR1 and CDR2 (germline): MDHEN, SYDVKM. V trimming: 5 bases; J trimming: 7 bases; junction bases outside the gene matches: 9. The CDR3: CASSREGTGGREQYF. The CDR3 nucleotides are TGTGCCAGCAGTCGTGAAGGGACAGGGGGCCGGGAGCAGTACTTC.

This clone was found once. The chain is built from TRBV6-5 and TRBJ2-3; 10 nucleotides align to TRBD2. V trimming: 6 bases; J trimming: 3 bases; junction bases outside the gene matches: 3. Germline V gene lookup returns CDR1 MNHEY and CDR2 SVGAGI. The CDR3 is made up of 14 amino acids. The CDR3 loop reads CASRRTSGTDTQYF. CDR3 coding DNA: TGTGCCAGCAGGAGGACTAGCGGTACAGATACGCAGTATTTT.

J is TRBJ1-5 and V is TRBV6-2 or TRBV6-3, with 9 bases fitting TRBD1. Germline lookup yields CDR1 MNHEY and CDR2 SVGEGT. J lost 4 bases, V lost 4 bases, and 5 bases had no gene match. This CDR3 region has 15 residues. In DNA form, the CDR3 reads TGTGCCAGCAGTTTCATAGGACAGGGGAATCAGCCCCAGCATTTT. This translates into CASSFIGQGNQPQHF.

This chain links TRBV19 with TRBJ2-1, with D possibly matching TRBD2 (5 bases). V was shortened by 8 bases and J by 5 bases, with 19 bases between the two germline ends. Germline lookup yields CDR1 LNHDA and CDR2 SQIVND (reference sequence). This CDR3 spans 15 amino acids. The CDR3: CASQRTGYGDNEQFF. CDR3 DNA: TGTGCCAGTCAAAGGACGGGGTACGGGGACAATGAGCAGTTCTTC.

The V gene is TRBV18, the J gene TRBJ1-1, with D unclear. V dropped 2 bases and J dropped 0 bases, with 7 bases sitting between them. Germline-derived CDR1 and CDR2 are KGHSH and LQKENI. This CDR3 comprises 14 residues. The CDR3 bases are TGTGCCAGCTCACCAAGCGGCTTGAACACTGAAGCTTTCTTT. This sequence encodes CASSPSGLNTEAFF.

V is TRBV5-6 and J is TRBJ1-2, with TRBD1 matching over 7 bases. V trimming: 4 bases; J trimming: 5 bases; junction bases outside the gene matches: 8. CDR1 is SGHDT and CDR2 is YYEEEE in the germline V gene. The CDR3 is 14 residues long. CDR3 residues: CASSRQGVRYGYTF. CDR3 nucleotides: TGTGCCAGCAGCCGACAGGGAGTTCGTTATGGCTACACCTTC.

The rearrangement links TRBV27 to TRBJ1-1; TRBD1 matches at 10 bases. This CDR3 region has 14 residues. Germline CDR1 and CDR2: MNHEY and SMNVEV (reference sequence). With V trimmed by 8 bases and J by 6 bases, 9 bases remained unmatched. CDR3 DNA sequence: TGTGCCAGCTCGACAGGGGGCGAGGTTGCTGAAGCTTTCTTT. Translation gives CASSTGGEVAEAFF.

The rearrangement joins TRBV3-1 (or the pseudogene TRBV3-2) to TRBJ2-4, with D possibly TRBD2 on 6 matching bases. Between the trimmed V and J ends, which lost 1 base and 0 bases, there was a span of 10 bases. This CDR3 contains 16 residues. CDR1 is LGHDT and CDR2 is YNNKEL in the germline V gene (reference sequence). The CDR3 protein is CASSQGGELAKNIQYF. CDR3 nucleotides: TGTGCCAGCAGCCAAGGGGGGGAGTTAGCCAAAAACATTCAGTACTTC.

This clone was observed a handful of times. The chain uses TRBV10-1 and TRBJ1-1; D ambiguous. Germline V gene data show CDR1 as WNHNN and CDR2 as SYGVQD (reference sequence). V was shortened by 5 bases and J by 0 bases, with 7 bases between the two germline ends. This CDR3 region has 13 residues. CDR3 bases: TGCGCCAGCAGTTCCCAGATGAACACTGAAGCTTTCTTT. Translated: CASSSQMNTEAFF.

This rearrangement joins TRBV2 to TRBJ2-1; 10 nucleotides line up with TRBD1. Germline V CDR1 and CDR2: SNHLY, FYNNEI. V was pared by 7 bases and J by 1 base, with 7 bases of the junction left unmatched. This CDR3 comprises 16 residues. In DNA form, the CDR3 reads TGTGCCAGCACCCTCCCGGGACAGGGGTCCTACAATGAGCAGTTCTTC. Its protein product is CASTLPGQGSYNEQFF.

The chain couples TRBV5-4 to TRBJ2-2; the match to TRBD2 covers 12 bases. Per germline, CDR1 SGHNT and CDR2 YYREEE (reference sequence). CDR3 size: 16 residues. V trimming: 6 bases; J trimming: 4 bases; junction bases outside the gene matches: 7. In DNA, the CDR3 is TGTGCCAGCAAACCCCTAGCGGGAGGGGGCACCGGGGAGCTGTTTTTT. It is translated as CASKPLAGGGTGELFF.

The chain combines TRBV3-1 (or the pseudogene TRBV3-2) with TRBJ1-6, with TRBD1 as a possible D gene (6 bases). In germline, CDR1 is LGHDT, CDR2 YNNKEL (reference sequence). Trimming took off 2 bases at V and 14 bases at J, with 16 bases between the two ends. CDR3 length: 14 residues. The CDR3 region is CASSQITGKASLHF. The CDR3 coding sequence is TGTGCCAGCAGCCAAATAACAGGGAAGGCATCCCTCCACTTT.

In this sample, this clone turned up a few times. The CDR3 nucleotides are TGTGCCAGCAGCCAAGATAAGGGGGCCGGTCAGCCCCAGCATTTT. It yields the protein CASSQDKGAGQPQHF. The rearrangement joins TRBV4-2 to TRBJ1-5; 7 bases map to TRBD1. The CDR3 has 15 residues. Germline CDR1 is LGHNA and CDR2 is YNFKEQ. After removal of 0 bases from V and 6 bases from J, the junction contained 5 bases not matched to a gene.

The chain couples TRBV5-1 to TRBJ1-2, with TRBD1 matching 7 bases. This CDR3 comprises 15 residues. Germline lookup yields CDR1 SGHRS and CDR2 YFSETQ. V trimming: 0 bases; J trimming: 5 bases; junction bases outside the gene matches: 7. CDR3 loop: CASSLAPGTAYGYTF. CDR3 in DNA: TGCGCCAGCAGCTTGGCTCCCGGGACAGCTTATGGCTACACCTTC.

The chain uses TRBV30 and TRBJ2-1, with 7 positions matching TRBD2. The ends lost 2 bases at V and 5 bases at J; junction bases unmatched: 12. Germline CDR1 GTSNPN, CDR2 SVGIG (reference sequence). The CDR3 sequence is 16 residues long. CDR3 bases: TGTGCCTGGAGTAAAGCCGGGCTAGCGGCTAACAATGAGCAGTTCTTC. Translated: CAWSKAGLAANNEQFF.

V gene TRBV5-3 combines with J gene TRBJ2-3; TRBD1 matches at 7 bases. TRBV5-3 is designated an ORF whose function remains uncertain. Unmatched junction bases numbered 10, after V lost 5 bases and J lost 4 bases. This CDR3 contains 15 residues. This chain's CDR3 is CARSFDRERSDTQYF. The DNA of the CDR3 is TGTGCCAGAAGTTTTGACAGGGAGCGATCAGATACGCAGTATTTT.

CDR3 protein: CASSGQTGLYTEAFF. The CDR3 nucleotides are TGTGCCAGCTCAGGGCAGACAGGGTTATACACTGAAGCTTTCTTT. The chain is built from TRBV18 and TRBJ1-1; 7 positions agree with TRBD1. V shed 5 bases, J shed 3 bases, and the junction held 9 bases outside the gene matches. The CDR3 sequence is 15 residues long. Germline CDR1 is KGHSH and CDR2 is LQKENI.

The rearrangement joins TRBV11-2 to TRBJ1-3, with 10 bases matching TRBD1. Losses at the gene ends were 2 bases for V and 4 bases for J; bases not matched to a gene: 5. Germline-derived CDR1 and CDR2 are SGHAT and FQNNGV. The CDR3 totals 16 residues. In nucleotides, the CDR3 is TGTGCCAGCAGCTTAACCGGGACAGGGGTCGGAAACACCATATATTTT. This translates into CASSLTGTGVGNTIYF.

The chain joins TRBV11-2 to TRBJ1-5; the D gene is possibly TRBD1 (6 bases). V was trimmed by 5 bases and J by 4 bases, leaving 15 bases between them. The CDR3 spans 15 residues. Germline assignment: CDR1 SGHAT and CDR2 FQNNGV. The CDR3 sequence: CASSHREGLNQPQHF. The CDR3 DNA is TGTGCCAGCAGCCACAGGGAAGGATTGAATCAGCCCCAGCATTTT.

This sequence joins TRBV7-9 and TRBJ1-1; D perhaps matches TRBD1 (5 bases). CDR1 and CDR2 (germline): SEHNR, FQNEAQ (reference sequence). The CDR3 sequence is 16 residues long. Trimming shortened V by 1 base and J by 3 bases, and 15 bases separated the two germline ends. The CDR3 region is CASSLDLGAGHTEAFF. CDR3 nucleotide sequence: TGTGCCAGCAGCTTAGATCTGGGCGCGGGGCACACTGAAGCTTTCTTT.

The chain carries TRBV12-3 or TRBV12-4 and TRBJ2-7; unclear D gene. The V gene lost 6 bases and the J gene lost 5 bases, with 8 bases spanning the gap. The CDR3 length is 11 residues. DNA for the CDR3: TGTGCCAGCAGCCTATATGACGAGCAGTACTTC. Protein product: CASSLYDEQYF.

The chain couples TRBV6-6 to TRBJ1-1; D not resolved. CDR1 and CDR2 (germline): MNHNY, SVGAGI (reference sequence). This CDR3 comprises 13 residues. V was clipped by 0 bases and J by 6 bases, with 8 bases between them. CDR3 in amino acids: CASSYSEGAEAFF. The DNA for the CDR3 is TGTGCCAGCAGTTACTCGGAGGGAGCTGAAGCTTTCTTT.

The chain carries TRBV3-1 (or the pseudogene TRBV3-2) and TRBJ1-2; D gene ambiguous. Trimming pared 7 bases from V and 6 bases from J, leaving 15 bases between. Germline V CDR1 and CDR2: LGHDT, YNNKEL (reference sequence). This CDR3 has 13 residues. This CDR3 is CASTSGGLHGYTF. CDR3 coding DNA: TGTGCCAGCACCTCAGGAGGGCTACATGGCTACACCTTC.

The chain links TRBV7-2 to TRBJ1-1; D remains ambiguous. The germline V gene has CDR1 SGHTA and CDR2 FQGNSA. V was pared by 3 bases and J by 5 bases, with 19 bases between. The CDR3 loop spans 16 amino acids. The CDR3 DNA sequence: TGTGCCAGCAGCTTGAGCGGGCGAGGGCCGGGGACTGAAGCTTTCTTT. Amino acids: CASSLSGRGPGTEAFF.

V usage is TRBV30 and J usage is TRBJ1-2; D perhaps matches TRBD1 (5 bases). Trimming removed 3 bases from V and 3 bases from J, with 20 bases in between. Germline V gene lookup returns CDR1 GTSNPN and CDR2 SVGIG (reference sequence). The CDR3 loop spans 16 amino acids. The CDR3 spells CAWRPLGRGLHYGYTF. As DNA, the CDR3 is TGTGCCTGGAGACCATTGGGGAGGGGCCTCCACTATGGCTACACCTTC. Full variable domain (remainder filled in from reference TRBV30 and TRBJ1-2): SQTIHQWPATLVQPVGSPLSLECTVEGTSNPNLYWYRQAAGRGLQLLFYSVGIGQISSEVPQNLSASRPQDRQFILSSKKLLLSDSGFYLCAWRPLGRGLHYGYTFGSGTRLTVV.

The chain recombines TRBV29-1 with TRBJ2-7; 7 nucleotides match TRBD2. The germline V gene has CDR1 SQVTM and CDR2 ANQGSEA. The CDR3 covers 14 residues. J was trimmed by 7 bases and V by 6 bases; bases with no gene match: 15. In nucleotides, the CDR3 is TGCAGCGTCCGGGCGGGTCTTCGGGGAGGGGAGCAGTACTTC. Translating it yields CSVRAGLRGGEQYF.

V and J are TRBV5-6 and TRBJ2-3; D may be TRBD2 (5 bases). V was clipped by 0 bases and J by 2 bases, with 10 bases between them. The CDR3 is made up of 15 amino acids. The germline V gene encodes CDR1 SGHDT and CDR2 YYEEEE. CDR3: CASSLVGEYTDTQYF. CDR3 sequence (DNA): TGTGCCAGCAGCTTGGTCGGGGAGTACACAGATACGCAGTATTTT.

This clone is judged medium-sized. J is TRBJ2-5 and V is TRBV12-1; the table assigns TRBD1, which was not confirmed against the DNA. TRBV12-1 is described as a pseudogene. The CDR3 totals 15 residues. The CDR3 loop reads CASSTDRYLRETQYF. The CDR3 coding sequence is TGTGCCAGCAGCACGGACAGATACCTCAGGGAGACCCAGTACTTC.